The subject of this entry is one T cell receptor (beta chain). Amplification of the TCR beta CDR3 regions used RNA transcripts (as template). The authors performed first-round RT-PCR with HTBI primers and then a second-round multiplex PCR. MiXCR, applied by TCRdb to the multiplex PCR reads, yields one record per CDR3 protein. The repertoire holds 500,000 to 700,000 distinct CDR3 sequences, with 22% as singletons. The source of the sample is a study of Graves' ophthalmopathy and Graves' hyperthyroidism. Germline loops: CDR1 SGHTA, CDR2 FQGTGA. This CDR3 region has 18 residues. The V segment lost 3 bases and the J segment 4 bases; nucleotides outside the gene matches: 8.

Sequences were obtained from peripheral blood. This rearrangement joins TRBV7-3 to TRBJ2-5; 16 bases agree with TRBD2. The clonotype comes from a woman between 18 and 29 years old with stable Graves' hyperthyroidism. Some clones in this sample may be carry-over from other donors' samples. The CDR3 protein is CASSFPGLAGGPRETQYF. The CDR3 coding sequence is TGTGCCAGCAGCTTCCCGGGACTAGCGGGAGGGCCGAGAGAGACCCAGTACTTC.